One sample yielded the 27 T cell receptor beta chains listed below, sequenced in a study of early T cells in non-severe SARS-CoV-2 infection. MiXCR, applied by TCRdb to the 5' RACE reads, yields one record per CDR3 protein. Of some 28,000 distinct CDR3 sequences listed, about 5.8% were seen once; the top ten hold over 20%. Sample: whole blood. These receptors came from an adult who was a healthcare worker with PCR-confirmed SARS-CoV-2 infection or an uninfected control (not recorded which).

This clonotype occurred many times. The chain combines TRBV10-3 with TRBJ2-5; the D gene is possibly TRBD2 (6 bases). CDR1 is ENHRY and CDR2 is SYGVKD in the germline V gene. The CDR3 runs 13 residues. Trimming cost V 5 bases and J 1 base, with 8 bases left between them. This CDR3 is CAISWGVQETQYF. The CDR3 DNA follows: TGTGCCATCAGTTGGGGGGTCCAAGAGACCCAGTACTTC.

This chain joins TRBV7-8 and TRBJ2-3; perhaps TRBD1 as D (6 bases). The CDR3 has 16 residues. Deletions cut 3 bases from V and 0 bases from J, with 13 bases between. Germline lookup yields CDR1 SGHVS and CDR2 FQNEAQ. CDR3 nucleotide sequence: TGTGCCAGCAGCTTCGGACAGCCCCTTAGCACAGATACGCAGTATTTT. This encodes CASSFGQPLSTDTQYF.

This chain uses TRBV19 with TRBJ2-7; D is possibly TRBD2 (5 bases). Trimming pared 5 bases from V and 2 bases from J, leaving 10 bases between. This CDR3 contains 13 residues. Germline CDR1 reads LNHDA; CDR2 reads SQIVND (reference sequence). This chain's CDR3 is CASSVSVPYEQYF. The CDR3 DNA sequence: TGTGCCAGTAGTGTTAGCGTTCCCTACGAGCAGTACTTC.

The chain joins TRBV12-3 or TRBV12-4 to TRBJ2-3; the match to TRBD1 covers 7 bases. Unmatched junction bases numbered 9, after V lost 6 bases and J lost 6 bases. The CDR3 is 14 amino acids. CDR3 sequence: CASSHGQALDTQYF. The CDR3 nucleotides read TGTGCCAGCAGCCACGGACAGGCCCTGGATACGCAGTATTTT.

This clonotype was found many times. J is TRBJ1-2 and V is TRBV19, with TRBD1 as a possible D gene (6 bases). The germline V gene has CDR1 LNHDA and CDR2 SQIVND (reference sequence). V gave up 3 bases and J gave up 4 bases, with 15 bases separating them. The CDR3 runs 15 residues. The CDR3 DNA is TGTGCCAGTAGTATCGAAGCAGGGGTTACCTATGGCTACACCTTC. Translated: CASSIEAGVTYGYTF. Full variable domain (rest looked up from reference TRBV19 and TRBJ1-2): DGGITQSPKYLFRKEGQNVTLSCEQNLNHDAMYWYRQDPGQGLRLIYYSQIVNDFQKGDIAEGYSVSREKKESFPLTVTSAQKNPTAFYLCASSIEAGVTYGYTFGSGTRLTVV.

The table lists this clonotype with a few counts. The V call is TRBV7-9, the J call TRBJ2-7; D gene unclear. This CDR3 contains 12 residues. The germline V gene encodes CDR1 SEHNR and CDR2 FQNEAQ (reference sequence). Trimming removed 2 bases at V and 3 bases at J, with 5 bases between. The CDR3 reads CASSLISYEQYF. The DNA for the CDR3 is TGTGCCAGCAGCTTAATCAGCTACGAGCAGTACTTC. Complete variable domain (other parts from reference TRBV7-9 and TRBJ2-7): DTGVSQNPRHKITKRGQNVTFRCDPISEHNRLYWYRQTLGQGPEFLTYFQNEAQLEKSRLLSDRFSAERPKGSFSTLEIQRTEQGDSAMYLCASSLISYEQYFGPGTRLTVT.

This clonotype was counted many times. The V call is TRBV6-2 or TRBV6-3, the J call TRBJ1-2; no definite D call. This CDR3 region has 13 residues. Trimming removed 2 bases at V and 6 bases at J, with 10 bases between. In germline, CDR1 is MNHEY, CDR2 SVGEGT. CDR3 bases: TGTGCCAGCAGTTACGGTGCAATCAATGGCTACACCTTC. It codes for CASSYGAINGYTF.

This clonotype was seen ten or more times. The chain links TRBV28 to TRBJ1-5; D might be TRBD1 (5 bases). The CDR3 consists of 16 residues. The V end lost 4 bases, the J end lost 4 bases, and 17 bases lay between the germline ends. CDR1 and CDR2 from the germline V gene are MDHEN and SYDVKM. CDR3 DNA sequence: TGTGCCAGCAGTTCTAACGGCCTCGGGACGAATCAGCCCCAGCATTTT. This sequence encodes CASSSNGLGTNQPQHF.

Only a few counts were recorded for this clonotype. The chain is built from TRBV28 and TRBJ1-1; TRBD1 agrees at 8 bases. This CDR3 region has 12 residues. J was trimmed by 3 bases and V by 10 bases; bases with no gene match: 4. Germline lookup yields CDR1 MDHEN and CDR2 SYDVKM. CDR3 sequence (DNA): TGTGCCATCCGACAGGGGTACACTGAAGCTTTCTTT. Translating it yields CAIRQGYTEAFF.

This clonotype was observed a handful of times. CDR3 coding DNA: TGTGCCAGTAGTATAGGGTTGGGCGGAGAAGAGACCCAGTACTTC. This gives the protein CASSIGLGGEETQYF. This chain joins TRBV19 and TRBJ2-5, with D hard to call. This CDR3 is built from 15 residues. Trimming removed 1 base from V and 3 bases from J, with 12 bases in between. CDR1 and CDR2 (germline): LNHDA, SQIVND (reference sequence).

The chain links TRBV5-1 to TRBJ2-2; 8 bases fit TRBD1. The CDR3 is 16 amino acids. Germline V gene sequence: CDR1 SGHRS, CDR2 YFSETQ. Trimming removed 0 bases from V and 1 base from J; junction bases left unmatched: 2. CDR3 sequence (DNA): TGCGCCAGCAGCTTGGCAGGGGGCCGGAACACCGGGGAGCTGTTTTTT. Translating gives CASSLAGGRNTGELFF.

The table lists this clonotype with a count of one. The genes are TRBV28 and TRBJ2-7, with D possibly matching TRBD2 (6 bases). Trimming removed 4 bases from V and 6 bases from J, with 19 bases in between. Looked up from germline, CDR1 is MDHEN and CDR2 is SYDVKM. The CDR3 covers 15 residues. This CDR3 reads CASSSPGAPWVEQYF. The CDR3 DNA follows: TGTGCCAGCAGTTCCCCGGGAGCCCCCTGGGTCGAGCAGTACTTC.

This clonotype has a count of ten or more. The V gene is TRBV4-3, the J gene TRBJ1-4; the D gene is possibly TRBD1 (5 bases). V was shortened by 4 bases and J by 8 bases, with 17 bases between the two germline ends. The CDR3 is 15 amino acids. Germline loops: CDR1 LGHNA, CDR2 YSLEER. Written as DNA, the CDR3 is TGCGCCAGCAGCCCTTCACGCCGGGGCAGGGAAAAACTGTTTTTT. Protein sequence: CASSPSRRGREKLFF.

This clonotype has ten or more counts. The chain uses TRBV12-3 or TRBV12-4 and TRBJ2-7; D is undetermined. V was pared by 2 bases and J by 2 bases, with 7 bases between. The CDR3 extends over 13 amino acids. CDR3 in DNA: TGTGCCAGCAGTTTATTTGCGACCTACGAGCAGTACTTC. Translation: CASSLFATYEQYF.

This clonotype showed up many times. This chain connects TRBV7-2 to TRBJ1-6; D remains ambiguous. This CDR3 region has 14 residues. V gave up 5 bases and J gave up 7 bases, with 12 bases separating them. The germline V gene has CDR1 SGHTA and CDR2 FQGNSA. CDR3 amino acids: CASSDIFTNSPLHF. DNA of the CDR3: TGTGCCAGCAGCGACATATTTACCAATTCACCCCTCCACTTT.

In this sample, this clonotype turned up many times. The J gene is TRBJ1-1, the V gene TRBV30; D is possibly TRBD1 (6 bases). Trimming removed 3 bases at V and 3 bases at J, with 11 bases between. Germline loops: CDR1 GTSNPN, CDR2 SVGIG (reference sequence). The CDR3 spans 13 residues. In DNA form, the CDR3 reads TGTGCCTGGAGGCCACAGGGATACACTGAAGCTTTCTTT. It specifies CAWRPQGYTEAFF.

This clonotype has at least ten counts. The rearrangement joins TRBV9 to TRBJ2-7, with TRBD2 matching over 12 bases. Germline V CDR1 and CDR2: SGDLS, YYNGEE. V lost 4 bases and J lost 0; bases outside the gene matches: 2. The CDR3 consists of 15 residues. CDR3 loop: CASSPSGRVSYEQYF. The CDR3 bases are TGTGCCAGCAGCCCTAGCGGGAGGGTCTCCTACGAGCAGTACTTC.

This clonotype showed up just a few times. This chain uses TRBV4-1 with TRBJ1-5; a possible D gene is TRBD1 (5 bases). The CDR3 is 14 amino acids. The V end lost 5 bases, the J end lost 6 bases, and 14 bases lay between the germline ends. The V gene's germline CDR1 is MGHRA and CDR2 YSYEKL. CDR3 in DNA: TGCGCCAGCAGCTCCTCCGGGGGAGGTCAGCCCCAGCATTTT. This encodes CASSSSGGGQPQHF.

This clonotype was seen ten or more times. The chain employs TRBV12-3 or TRBV12-4 and TRBJ2-1, with no clear D. The V end was cut by 3 bases, the J end by 6 bases, with 3 bases between. The CDR3 extends over 11 amino acids. In nucleotides, the CDR3 is TGTGCCAGCAGTTTCGTCAATGAGCAGTTCTTC. The encoded protein is CASSFVNEQFF.

At least ten counts were recorded for this clonotype. The chain employs TRBV7-9 and TRBJ2-5; D unresolved. Germline values: CDR1 SEHNR, CDR2 FQNEAQ (reference sequence). V was cut by 5 bases and J by 3 bases, with 4 bases left in between. The CDR3 sequence is 11 residues long. CDR3 bases: TGTGCCAGCAGCAAAAAAGAGACCCAGTACTTC. Its protein product is CASSKKETQYF.

The CDR3, as DNA: TGTGCCAGCAGTCCCTTAAACTATGGCTACACCTTC. It is translated as CASSPLNYGYTF. This chain links TRBV12-3 or TRBV12-4 with TRBJ1-2, with D unclear. The V end was cut by 5 bases, the J end by 2 bases, with 6 bases between. This CDR3 region has 12 residues.

In this sample, this clonotype turned up many times. The rearrangement links TRBV7-9 to TRBJ2-2; 7 bases are shared with TRBD1. There are 13 residues in the CDR3. The V gene's germline CDR1 is SEHNR and CDR2 FQNEAQ (reference sequence). With 4 bases clipped from V and 6 bases from J, the junction kept 2 bases outside the gene matches. The CDR3 DNA follows: TGTGCCAGCAGCTCGCAGGGGGCCGGGGAGCTGTTTTTT. Amino acids: CASSSQGAGELFF.

This clonotype has at least ten counts. The rearrangement joins TRBV24-1 to TRBJ2-5; TRBD1 matches at 10 bases. The CDR3 loop spans 15 amino acids. Unmatched junction bases numbered 4, after V lost 4 bases and J lost 3 bases. CDR1 is KGHDR, CDR2 SFDVKD, per germline. The CDR3 bases are TGTGCCACCAGTGAGCGGACAGGGGGTAAAGAGACCCAGTACTTC. Protein: CATSERTGGKETQYF.

This clonotype was observed many times. The J gene is TRBJ2-1, the V gene TRBV24-1; tentative D call: TRBD2 (6 bases). The CDR3 runs to 14 residues. Trimming shortened V by 7 bases and J by 2 bases, and 11 bases separated the two germline ends. The V gene's germline CDR1 is KGHDR and CDR2 SFDVKD. The CDR3 nucleotides are TGTGCCACCAGCCGTAGCGGACCCTACAATGAGCAGTTCTTC. It codes for CATSRSGPYNEQFF.

This chain connects TRBV12-5 to TRBJ1-4; TRBD1 matches 8 bases. With V trimmed by 2 bases and J by 7 bases, 3 bases remained unmatched. Germline V CDR1 and CDR2: LGHNT, FRNRAP. This CDR3 comprises 14 residues. The CDR3 bases are TGTGCTAGTGGTTTGTCAGGGGGCAGTGAAAAACTGTTTTTT. It specifies CASGLSGGSEKLFF.

This clonotype was detected a few times. This chain joins TRBV18 and TRBJ2-1, with 10 bases matching TRBD2. From germline, CDR1 is KGHSH and CDR2 LQKENI. V was clipped by 3 bases and J by 10 bases; unmatched bases: 12. This CDR3 region has 16 residues. The DNA of the CDR3 is TGTGCCAGCTCACCCTCGGGACTAGCGAGAGTCGGGGAGCAGTTCTTC. It encodes CASSPSGLARVGEQFF.

This clonotype was recorded at least ten times. The rearrangement links TRBV12-3 or TRBV12-4 to TRBJ1-2; 7 bases line up with TRBD1. Germline trimming cut 6 bases from V and 2 bases from J; bases unmatched to any gene: 3. The CDR3 has 13 amino acids. In DNA form, the CDR3 reads TGTGCCAGCAGCCGGGGACAGAACTATGGCTACACCTTC. Protein product: CASSRGQNYGYTF.